This T cell receptor beta chain stems from a study of neurological immune-mediated disorders. This sample's time point: longitudinal time-point 1 (baseline). This clonotype was found many times. This CDR3 has 13 amino acids. V was cut by 5 bases and J by 6 bases, with 14 bases left in between. CDR1 and CDR2 from the germline V gene are SEHNR and FQNEAQ (reference sequence). A 10-nucleotide random UMI tagged transcripts in template-switch 5'RACE cDNA synthesis. Every sequencing run generated over 170 million TCR-beta sequences from 15-18 subjects. TCRdb processed the 5' RACE reads anew with MiXCR; each CDR3 protein has one entry. The sample holds about 71,000 distinct CDR3 sequences, roughly an eighth seen once.

Sequencing was done on a sample of PBMCs. The TCR was taken from a female donor with HTLV-1-associated myelopathy (HAM/TSP). V usage is TRBV7-9 and J usage is TRBJ2-7; D could derive from TRBD1 or TRBD2 (5 bases each). The CDR3 DNA reads TGTGCCAGCAGCCCTGACAGAGGGGTCGAGCAGTACTTC. Translated, it gives CASSPDRGVEQYF.